The rows below give T cell receptor beta chains drawn from one sample of a study of T cells in Graves' hyperthyroidism and ophthalmopathy. Via MiXCR, TCRdb re-called the multiplex PCR reads, giving one row per CDR3 protein. The repertoire holds some 600,000 distinct CDR3 sequences, with around 46% as singletons. The sequenced material came from peripheral blood or thyroid tissue (not recorded which). The receptor set was obtained from a woman aged 18-29 years with Graves' hyperthyroidism. CDR3s include the opening cysteine and the closing phenylalanine or tryptophan. The D gene is left open where the match is weak. Rows may omit the clone size; those that give it use once, few, many or a size class.

v_gene	abundance	d_gene	j_gene	CDR3nt	CDR3aa
TRBV19	-	TRBD1	TRBJ1-5	TGTGCCAGTACCCTGTACCCGTTCCGGGACAGGGAGGTCAATCAGCCCCAGCATTTT	CASTLYPFRDREVNQPQHF
TRBV7-9	few	TRBD2	TRBJ2-7	TGTGCCAGCAGCTTTGCTAGCGGAACCTACGAGCAGTACTTC	CASSFASGTYEQYF
TRBV2	-	-	TRBJ1-2	TGTGCCAGCAGCTTCGGGGCGCCTGGGGGCTACACCTTC	CASSFGAPGGYTF
TRBV2	-	TRBD2	TRBJ2-5	TGTGCCAGCAGTGAAGCTGGGACTAGCGAGACCCAGTACTTC	CASSEAGTSETQYF
TRBV7-9	many	-	TRBJ1-1	TGTGCCAGCAGACAAGCGGGGACTGAAGCTTTCTTT	CASRQAGTEAFF
TRBV7-2	many	-	TRBJ1-1	TGTGCCAGCAGCCCCCGTGGGGGGTTGACTGAAGCTTTCTTT	CASSPRGGLTEAFF
TRBV7-9	-	-	TRBJ1-2	TGTGCCACCCGGGAGGGGGGAGGCAACTATGGCTACACCTTC	CATREGGGNYGYTF
TRBV7-2	-	-	TRBJ1-5	TGTGCCAGCAGCTTGGGCGGGGGCTCGGATCAGCCCCAGCATTTT	CASSLGGGSDQPQHF
TRBV7-9	-	-	TRBJ2-5	TGTGCCAGCAGCTCCCCCTCGCCCCAAGAGACCCAGTACTTC	CASSSPSPQETQYF
TRBV24-1	-	-	TRBJ2-3	TGTGCCACCAGTGACGCCGGCGACCTCGGCACAGATACGCAGTATTTT	CATSDAGDLGTDTQYF
TRBV20-1	-	TRBD1	TRBJ2-7	TGCAGTGCTAGAGACAGGGGGCGACTCGACTACGAGCAGTACTTC	CSARDRGRLDYEQYF
TRBV5-1	-	TRBD1	TRBJ1-4	TGCGCCAGCAGAGGGACAGTGGACGAAAAACTGTTTTTT	CASRGTVDEKLFF
TRBV24-1	many	TRBD1	TRBJ1-2	TGTGCCACCAGTACGACAGGGAGGAGCTATGGCTACACCTTC	CATSTTGRSYGYTF
TRBV12-3/TRBV12-4	few	-	TRBJ1-3	TGTGCCAGCAGTTTAGCCGACGGAAACACCATATATTTT	CASSLADGNTIYF
TRBV19	-	-	TRBJ1-5	TGTGCCAGTAGTACGACAGACTATAGCAATCAGCCCCAGCATTTT	CASSTTDYSNQPQHF
TRBV7-8	-	-	TRBJ2-2	TGTGCCAGCAGCCAAGATATGACCGGGGAGCTGTTTTTC	CASSQDMTGELFF
TRBV10-3	few	-	TRBJ2-7	TGTGCCAGGACTGACCCCTACGAGCAGTACTTC	CARTDPYEQYF
TRBV7-2	-	TRBD2	TRBJ2-7	TGTGCCAGCAGCTCGCGCGGGGGGGGCAAAACCTACGAGCAGTACTTC	CASSSRGGGKTYEQYF
TRBV15	many	TRBD2	TRBJ2-5	TGTGCCACCGCTGCCACTAGCGGGGCCTCAGAGACCCAGTACTTC	CATAATSGASETQYF
TRBV2	-	-	TRBJ2-2	TGTGCCAGCAGGGCGGGATTCAGGGACACCGGGGAGCTGTTTTTT	CASRAGFRDTGELFF
TRBV24-1	-	TRBD2	TRBJ2-3	TGTGCCACCAGTGATCAGGGACTAGCAGAAAGCACAGATACGCAGTATTTT	CATSDQGLAESTDTQYF
TRBV15	many	-	TRBJ1-2	TGTGCCACCAGCCGATCCCGGGACAACTATGGCTACACCTTC	CATSRSRDNYGYTF
TRBV7-8	-	-	TRBJ1-5	TGTGCCAGCAGCCGCGGGACTAGCGGGAGTCGGCAGCATTTT	CASSRGTSGSRQHF
TRBV5-1	-	TRBD2	TRBJ2-4	TGCGCCAGCAGCCAGTATTCTAGCGGCCGGGAATTACTGTACTTC	CASSQYSSGRELLYF
TRBV10-3	few	-	TRBJ2-7	TGTGCCATCAGTGACGGGACGGAGCAGTACTTC	CAISDGTEQYF
TRBV25-1	many	TRBD2	TRBJ2-7	TGTGCCAGCAGCGGGCATGGGGGACTAGCGGGAGTATCCTACGAGCAGTACTTC	CASSGHGGLAGVSYEQYF
TRBV19	few	TRBD1	TRBJ2-7	TGTGCCAGTAGTTGGGGACAGGGGGCAGGCGAGCAGTACTTC	CASSWGQGAGEQYF
TRBV2	-	-	TRBJ2-7	TGTGCCAGCACCCTAACCTCAACAATTTCCTACGAGCAGTACTTC	CASTLTSTISYEQYF
TRBV10-3	few	-	TRBJ1-5	TGTGCCAGCAGGGAGGAGAGCAATCAGCCCCAGCATTTT	CASREESNQPQHF
TRBV2	few	-	TRBJ2-5	TGTGCCAGCAGCTCGGACGGGTCGCAGGTTGGGACCCAGTACTTC	CASSSDGSQVGTQYF
TRBV7-8	-	-	TRBJ1-5	TGTGCCAGCAGTTTTAGGGCAGGGGCTCAGCCCCAGCATTTT	CASSFRAGAQPQHF
TRBV5-5	few	-	TRBJ2-5	TGTGCCACCTGGGCCCCGACGGCCGGAGAACAAGAGACCCAGTACTTC	CATWAPTAGEQETQYF
TRBV2	-	-	TRBJ1-6	TGTGCCAGCAAGCCGGGGCCTGGAGACACCCTCCACTTT	CASKPGPGDTLHF
TRBV5-1	-	-	TRBJ1-6	TGCGCCAGCAGCTTGGATGGAGGACCCCTCCACTTT	CASSLDGGPLHF
TRBV20-1	few	-	TRBJ2-7	TGCAGTGCTAACCGACAGGACGAGCAGTACTTC	CSANRQDEQYF
TRBV7-2	-	-	TRBJ2-2	TGCGCCAGCAGCTTGAATTCCGCGAACACCGGGGAGCTGTTTTTT	CASSLNSANTGELFF